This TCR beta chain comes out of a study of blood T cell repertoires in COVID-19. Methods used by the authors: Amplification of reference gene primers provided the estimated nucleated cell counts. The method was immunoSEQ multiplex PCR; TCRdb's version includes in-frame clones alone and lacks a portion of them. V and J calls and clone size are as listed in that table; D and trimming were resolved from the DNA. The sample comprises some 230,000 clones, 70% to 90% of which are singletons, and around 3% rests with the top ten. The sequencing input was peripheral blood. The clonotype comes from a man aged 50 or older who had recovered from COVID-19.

Here the CDR3 reads CASSLGRGETQYF. CDR3 DNA: TGTGCCAGCAGCTTAGGTAGAGGGGAGACCCAGTACTTC. V usage is TRBV7-2 and J usage is TRBJ2-5; a possible D gene is TRBD2 (5 bases). The CDR3 runs to 13 residues. Trimming took 1 base from V and 5 from J, leaving 8 bases between them. Germline CDR1 SGHTA, CDR2 FQGNSA.